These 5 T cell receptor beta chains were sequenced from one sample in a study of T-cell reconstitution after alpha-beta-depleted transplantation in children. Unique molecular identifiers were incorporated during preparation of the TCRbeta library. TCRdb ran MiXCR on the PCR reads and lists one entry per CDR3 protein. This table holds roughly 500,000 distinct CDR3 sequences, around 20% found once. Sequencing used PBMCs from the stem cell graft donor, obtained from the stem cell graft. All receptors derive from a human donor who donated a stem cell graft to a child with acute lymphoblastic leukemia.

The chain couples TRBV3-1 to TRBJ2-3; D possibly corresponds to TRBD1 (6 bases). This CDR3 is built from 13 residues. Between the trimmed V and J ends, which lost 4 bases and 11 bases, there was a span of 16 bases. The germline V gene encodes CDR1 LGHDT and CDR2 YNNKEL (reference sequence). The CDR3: CASSPRGHMGQYF. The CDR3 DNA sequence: TGTGCCAGCAGCCCTCGGGGACACATGGGGCAGTATTTT.

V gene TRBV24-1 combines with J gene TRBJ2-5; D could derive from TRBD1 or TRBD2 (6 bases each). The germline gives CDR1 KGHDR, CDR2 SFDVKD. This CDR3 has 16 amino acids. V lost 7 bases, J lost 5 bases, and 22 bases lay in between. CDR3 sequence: CATSVPGKKGGETQYF. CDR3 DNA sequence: TGTGCCACCAGCGTACCGGGAAAGAAAGGGGGGGAGACCCAGTACTTC.

This CDR3 is CASSLGTGGIENYGYTF. CDR3 nucleotide sequence: TGTGCCAGCAGCTTAGGGACAGGGGGCATTGAGAACTATGGCTACACCTTC. V and J are TRBV11-2 and TRBJ1-2; 11 bases line up with TRBD1. In germline, CDR1 is SGHAT, CDR2 FQNNGV. The junction had 6 bases not matched to a gene; V was cut back by 1 base and J by 2 bases. The CDR3 runs to 17 residues. The full variable domain, with the rest looked up from reference TRBV11-2 and TRBJ1-2, is EAGVAQSPRYKIIEKRQSVAFWCNPISGHATLYWYQQILGQGPKLLIQFQNNGVVDDSQLPKDRFSAERLKGVDSTLKIQPAKLEDSAVYLCASSLGTGGIENYGYTFGSGTRLTVV.

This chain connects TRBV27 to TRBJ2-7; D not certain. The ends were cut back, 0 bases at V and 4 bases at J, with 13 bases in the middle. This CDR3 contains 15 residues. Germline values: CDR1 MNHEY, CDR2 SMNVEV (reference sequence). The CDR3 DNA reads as TGTGCCAGCAGTTTATCCCGCCTAGTCGGGTACGAGCAGTACTTC. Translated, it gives CASSLSRLVGYEQYF.

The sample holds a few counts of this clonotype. CDR3 nucleotide sequence: TGTGCCAGCAGCCAAGAAGGGCGACTCTATCTCAGCGAGCAGTACTTC. Translated, it gives CASSQEGRLYLSEQYF. The V and J genes are TRBV4-2 and TRBJ2-7; D is undetermined. CDR1 LGHNA and CDR2 YNFKEQ come from the germline V gene. CDR3 length equals 16 residues. V was cut by 0 bases and J by 6 bases, with 18 bases left in between.